A single sample gave rise to the 29 T cell receptor beta chains below, sequenced in a study of blood T cell repertoires in COVID-19. Sequencing was performed with immunoSEQ multiplex PCR; in TCRdb, only in-frame clones are kept and a portion is missing. The profile shows around 700,000 clones, approximately 90% of them singletons. Sequencing input: peripheral blood. These receptors were obtained from a young woman with acute or convalescent COVID-19.

This clone has a single count. CDR3 sequence (DNA): TGTGCCATCACGGAGTTCCGAGGGTTCGAGCAGTACTTC. Translating gives CAITEFRGFEQYF. The chain carries TRBV10-3 and TRBJ2-7; tentative D call: TRBD2 (5 bases). V dropped 7 bases and J dropped 6 bases, with 16 bases sitting between them. Germline-derived CDR1 and CDR2 are ENHRY and SYGVKD. The CDR3 consists of 13 residues.

The rearrangement joins TRBV4-1 to TRBJ2-6; D might be TRBD2 (8 bases). In germline, CDR1 is MGHRA, CDR2 YSYEKL. The CDR3 loop spans 20 amino acids. Trimming left V 2 bases short and J 0 bases short, with 20 bases between. This CDR3 reads CASSQLRGLAGGSGANVLTF. The DNA of the CDR3 is TGCGCCAGCAGCCAATTAAGGGGGCTGGCGGGGGGCTCTGGGGCCAACGTCCTGACTTTC.

The V gene is TRBV27, the J gene TRBJ1-6; D unresolved. Germline lookup yields CDR1 MNHEY and CDR2 SMNVEV (reference sequence). The CDR3 covers 14 residues. The V and J ends lost 4 bases and 10 bases respectively, with 14 bases between them. CDR3 DNA: TGTGCCAGCAGTTCCGCGGGAGAGGTATCACCCCTCCACTTT. Translation gives CASSSAGEVSPLHF.

The rearrangement links TRBV24-1 to TRBJ2-7, with 12 bases aligning to TRBD1. J lost 2 bases, V lost 1 base, and 2 bases had no gene match. Germline lookup yields CDR1 KGHDR and CDR2 SFDVKD. The CDR3 is made up of 16 amino acids. CDR3 region: CATSDFGTGGTYEQYF. CDR3 in DNA: TGTGCCACCAGTGATTTCGGGACAGGGGGCACCTACGAGCAGTACTTC.

The chain couples TRBV6-2 or TRBV6-3 to TRBJ1-1; 11 nucleotides agree with TRBD1. This CDR3 is 16 amino acids long. V dropped 0 bases and J dropped 5; count of bases not matched to a gene: 5. The germline V gene has CDR1 MNHEY and CDR2 SVGEGT. CDR3 DNA: TGTGCCAGCAGTTACTCGACCGGGACAGGGGGGACTGAAGCTTTCTTT. Translating it yields CASSYSTGTGGTEAFF.

The rearrangement links TRBV29-1 to TRBJ1-2; TRBD1 is a possible D gene (6 bases). The germline CDR1 and CDR2 sequences are SQVTM and ANQGSEA. CDR3 length: 16 amino acids. Trimming cost V 2 bases and J 2 bases, with 18 bases left between them. CDR3 nucleotide sequence: TGCAGCGTTGAATCCCGGTACAGGGCTGCAAACTATGGCTACACCTTC. Its protein is CSVESRYRAANYGYTF. Using reference TRBV29-1 and TRBJ1-2 for the parts outside the CDR3, the full variable domain is SAVISQKPSRDICQRGTSLTIQCQVDSQVTMMFWYRQQPGQSLTLIATANQGSEATYESGFVIDKFPISRPNLTFSTLTVSNMSPEDSSIYLCSVESRYRAANYGYTFGSGTRLTVV.

The gene calls are TRBV24-1 and TRBJ1-2, with 9 bases that match TRBD1. J gave up 6 bases and V 7 bases, and 5 bases lay outside the gene matches. From germline, CDR1 is KGHDR and CDR2 SFDVKD. The length of the CDR3 is 13 residues. The CDR3 spells CATSRTGVDGYTF. In nucleotides, the CDR3 is TGTGCCACCAGCCGGACAGGGGTTGATGGCTACACCTTC.

The chain carries TRBV7-9 and TRBJ1-2, with no clear D. The CDR3 contains 13 residues. V shed 0 bases and J shed 8 bases, with 10 bases lying between them. Per germline, CDR1 SEHNR and CDR2 FQNEAQ (reference sequence). CDR3 in amino acids: CASSLARAGGYTF. The CDR3 bases are TGTGCCAGCAGCTTAGCCCGGGCGGGGGGCTACACCTTC.

The chain uses TRBV6-5 and TRBJ1-6; D might be TRBD1 (5 bases). CDR3 length: 15 residues. V was pared by 1 base and J by 9 bases, with 13 bases between. Germline V gene data show CDR1 as MNHEY and CDR2 as SVGAGI. The CDR3 coding sequence is TGTGCCAGCAGTTACTATCGGCAGGGTAGTTCACCCCTCCACTTT. This sequence encodes CASSYYRQGSSPLHF.

The chain carries TRBV5-1 and TRBJ1-1; D remains unclear. Germline values: CDR1 SGHRS, CDR2 YFSETQ. The V end lost 0 bases, the J end lost 0 bases, and 12 bases lay between the germline ends. CDR3 length: 16 residues. The CDR3 DNA sequence: TGCGCCAGCAGCTTGGCGAGGAAATCAATGAACACTGAAGCTTTCTTT. Residues: CASSLARKSMNTEAFF.

The V and J genes are TRBV19 and TRBJ2-2; TRBD1 is a possible D gene (5 bases). The V end lost 4 bases, the J end lost 4 bases, and 10 bases lay between the germline ends. The CDR3 consists of 14 residues. Germline V gene data show CDR1 as LNHDA and CDR2 as SQIVND (reference sequence). For the CDR3, the DNA is TGTGCCAGTAGTAAAACAGGCGCCACCGGGGAGCTGTTTTTT. Translating gives CASSKTGATGELFF.

V is TRBV5-1 and J is TRBJ1-1; 9 bases line up with TRBD1. Germline loops: CDR1 SGHRS, CDR2 YFSETQ. Unmatched junction bases numbered 3, after V lost 4 bases and J lost 5 bases. This CDR3 has 13 residues. The CDR3 sequence is CASSGDRETEAFF. DNA for the CDR3: TGCGCCAGCAGCGGGGACAGGGAAACTGAAGCTTTCTTT. Together with reference TRBV5-1 and TRBJ1-1, the CDR3 gives the full variable domain: KAGVTQTPRYLIKTRGQQVTLSCSPISGHRSVSWYQQTPGQGLQFLFEYFSETQRNKGNFPGRFSGRQFSNSRSEMNVSTLELGDSALYLCASSGDRETEAFFGQGTRLTVV.

The chain joins TRBV7-8 to TRBJ2-1; 11 bases align to TRBD2. The CDR3 loop spans 15 amino acids. The V gene end was trimmed by 6 bases and the J gene end by 4 bases; junction bases not matched to a gene: 5. Germline V gene sequence: CDR1 SGHVS, CDR2 FQNEAQ. CDR3 protein: CASSPGTSGYNEQFF. The DNA for the CDR3 is TGTGCCAGCAGTCCCGGGACTAGCGGTTACAATGAGCAGTTCTTC.

V gene TRBV2 combines with J gene TRBJ1-3, with no clear D. The CDR3 is 14 amino acids. V lost 7 bases, J lost 0 bases, and 10 bases lay in between. The V gene's germline CDR1 is SNHLY and CDR2 FYNNEI. The CDR3 sequence: CASMVDFSGNTIYF. For the CDR3, the DNA is TGTGCCAGCATGGTCGACTTCTCTGGAAACACCATATATTTT.

The genes are TRBV7-2 and TRBJ1-2; 10 bases agree with TRBD1. This CDR3 has 13 residues. Losses at the gene ends were 6 bases for V and 8 bases for J; bases not matched to a gene: 6. Per the germline V gene, CDR1 is SGHTA and CDR2 is FQGNSA. The CDR3 loop is CASSSGTGEGYTF. CDR3 in DNA: TGTGCCAGCAGTTCCGGGACAGGGGAAGGCTACACCTTC.

V and J are TRBV6-5 and TRBJ1-2; D is undetermined. This CDR3 spans 13 amino acids. Germline V CDR1 and CDR2: MNHEY, SVGAGI. V lost 5 bases and J lost 5, with 12 bases in between. CDR3 sequence (DNA): TGTGCCAGCAGTCCCTCCCTTATTTATGGCTACACCTTC. It specifies CASSPSLIYGYTF.

This clone was recorded once. The rearrangement links TRBV5-1 to TRBJ2-3; D is perhaps TRBD1 (5 bases). The CDR3 has 15 residues. The V end lost 8 bases, the J end lost 4 bases, and 20 bases lay between the germline ends. The germline V gene encodes CDR1 SGHRS and CDR2 YFSETQ. CDR3 coding DNA: TGCGCCAGTAATTACGCCCAGGGTCTTGCAGATACGCAGTATTTT. It encodes CASNYAQGLADTQYF.

The V call is TRBV5-1, the J call TRBJ1-3; 7 bases line up with TRBD1. Germline lookup yields CDR1 SGHRS and CDR2 YFSETQ. After removal of 3 bases from V and 2 bases from J, the junction contained 5 bases not matched to a gene. This CDR3 contains 15 residues. CDR3 DNA sequence: TGCGCCAGCAGCTGGGACACAGGGGCTGGAAACACCATATATTTT. Amino acids: CASSWDTGAGNTIYF.

The V gene is TRBV7-3, the J gene TRBJ1-1; D might be TRBD1 (5 bases). The V end was cut by 5 bases, the J end by 0 bases, with 13 bases between. CDR3 size: 15 residues. CDR1 and CDR2 (germline): SGHTA, FQGTGA. CDR3 bases: TGTGCCAGCAGCCTCCTGGGGCGGATGAACACTGAAGCTTTCTTT. Protein product: CASSLLGRMNTEAFF.

V and J are TRBV28 and TRBJ1-1; 10 bases are a match to TRBD1. The trim removed 3 bases at V and 5 bases at J, leaving 6 bases unmatched. The CDR3 totals 15 residues. Per germline, CDR1 MDHEN and CDR2 SYDVKM. The CDR3 reads CASSFMGTGVTEAFF. The CDR3 DNA follows: TGTGCCAGCAGTTTCATGGGGACAGGGGTGACTGAAGCTTTCTTT.

V and J are TRBV4-3 and TRBJ1-1, with a weak D call TRBD1 (5 bases). Looked up from germline, CDR1 is LGHNA and CDR2 is YSLEER. This CDR3 is built from 14 residues. V was shortened by 4 bases and J by 4 bases, with 13 bases between the two germline ends. CDR3 sequence reads: CASSPTAGGTEAFF. In nucleotides, the CDR3 is TGCGCCAGCAGCCCCACAGCGGGGGGCACTGAAGCTTTCTTT.

The gene calls are TRBV6-2 or TRBV6-3 and TRBJ2-5; TRBD1 aligns across 8 bases. The germline gives CDR1 MNHEY, CDR2 SVGEGT. Trimming at V came to 6 bases and at J to 4 bases, leaving 16 bases not matched to a gene. The CDR3 is made up of 17 amino acids. The CDR3 DNA is TGTGCCAGCAGACCTAGAGTAACTCGACAGGGGCCAGAGACCCAGTACTTC. Translating gives CASRPRVTRQGPETQYF.

The chain has TRBV19 and TRBJ1-5, with 7 nucleotides matching TRBD1. The CDR3 is made up of 15 amino acids. Looked up from germline, CDR1 is LNHDA and CDR2 is SQIVND (reference sequence). The V segment lost 3 bases and the J segment 2 bases; nucleotides outside the gene matches: 4. The CDR3 DNA reads TGTGCCAGTAGTATGGTAGGGGGCGGCAATCAGCCCCAGCATTTT. Residues: CASSMVGGGNQPQHF.

The chain is built from TRBV3-1 (or the pseudogene TRBV3-2) and TRBJ2-7; a possible D gene is TRBD1 (6 bases). CDR1 and CDR2 from the germline V gene are LGHDT and YNNKEL (reference sequence). The V and J ends lost 3 bases and 4 bases respectively, with 10 bases between them. The CDR3 has 13 residues. CDR3 sequence reads: CASSQGTQYEQYF. Here the CDR3 DNA reads TGTGCCAGCAGCCAGGGGACACAATACGAGCAGTACTTC.

V and J are TRBV3-1 (or the pseudogene TRBV3-2) and TRBJ2-7, with 7 bases aligning to TRBD2. Trimming took 8 bases from V and 4 from J; bases not matched to a gene: 20. Germline lookup yields CDR1 LGHDT and CDR2 YNNKEL (reference sequence). The CDR3 is made up of 17 amino acids. The CDR3 sequence: CASATRGVSAASYEQYF. CDR3 DNA sequence: TGTGCCAGCGCCACCCGGGGGGTATCGGCTGCGTCTTACGAGCAGTACTTC.

This chain joins TRBV4-1 and TRBJ2-2; 9 bases line up with TRBD2. Germline V gene lookup returns CDR1 MGHRA and CDR2 YSYEKL. Trimming at V came to 1 base and at J to 8 bases, leaving 8 bases not matched to a gene. The CDR3 length is 16 residues. The CDR3 nucleotides read TGCGCCAGCAGCCAAGGGGTGGTAGCGGGGGAGGGGGAGCTGTTTTTT. Translating gives CASSQGVVAGEGELFF.

The genes are TRBV12-5 and TRBJ2-7; TRBD1 might be the D (6 bases). Trimming pared 5 bases from V and 2 bases from J, leaving 19 bases between. The length of the CDR3 is 16 residues. CDR1 is LGHNT, CDR2 FRNRAP, per germline. The CDR3 coding sequence is TGTGCTAGTGGTCGTAGGTGGGGACAAACCCCCTACGAGCAGTACTTC. As protein: CASGRRWGQTPYEQYF.

V usage is TRBV6-6 and J usage is TRBJ1-2, with D possibly TRBD1 on 6 matching bases. The V end lost 6 bases, the J end lost 1 base, and 18 bases lay between the germline ends. Germline V lookup: CDR1 MNHNY, CDR2 SVGAGI (reference sequence). This CDR3 spans 16 amino acids. The CDR3 nucleotides are TGTGCCAGCAGAGATAGCCCAGGGGCGGTTAACTATGGCTACACCTTC. It translates to CASRDSPGAVNYGYTF.

The chain couples TRBV5-1 to TRBJ2-2, with no clear D. Germline V gene data show CDR1 as SGHRS and CDR2 as YFSETQ. The CDR3 contains 13 residues. V was pared by 0 bases and J by 5 bases, with 5 bases between. As DNA, the CDR3 is TGCGCCAGCAGCTTGGCGCAGACCGGGGAGCTGTTTTTT. This codes for CASSLAQTGELFF.